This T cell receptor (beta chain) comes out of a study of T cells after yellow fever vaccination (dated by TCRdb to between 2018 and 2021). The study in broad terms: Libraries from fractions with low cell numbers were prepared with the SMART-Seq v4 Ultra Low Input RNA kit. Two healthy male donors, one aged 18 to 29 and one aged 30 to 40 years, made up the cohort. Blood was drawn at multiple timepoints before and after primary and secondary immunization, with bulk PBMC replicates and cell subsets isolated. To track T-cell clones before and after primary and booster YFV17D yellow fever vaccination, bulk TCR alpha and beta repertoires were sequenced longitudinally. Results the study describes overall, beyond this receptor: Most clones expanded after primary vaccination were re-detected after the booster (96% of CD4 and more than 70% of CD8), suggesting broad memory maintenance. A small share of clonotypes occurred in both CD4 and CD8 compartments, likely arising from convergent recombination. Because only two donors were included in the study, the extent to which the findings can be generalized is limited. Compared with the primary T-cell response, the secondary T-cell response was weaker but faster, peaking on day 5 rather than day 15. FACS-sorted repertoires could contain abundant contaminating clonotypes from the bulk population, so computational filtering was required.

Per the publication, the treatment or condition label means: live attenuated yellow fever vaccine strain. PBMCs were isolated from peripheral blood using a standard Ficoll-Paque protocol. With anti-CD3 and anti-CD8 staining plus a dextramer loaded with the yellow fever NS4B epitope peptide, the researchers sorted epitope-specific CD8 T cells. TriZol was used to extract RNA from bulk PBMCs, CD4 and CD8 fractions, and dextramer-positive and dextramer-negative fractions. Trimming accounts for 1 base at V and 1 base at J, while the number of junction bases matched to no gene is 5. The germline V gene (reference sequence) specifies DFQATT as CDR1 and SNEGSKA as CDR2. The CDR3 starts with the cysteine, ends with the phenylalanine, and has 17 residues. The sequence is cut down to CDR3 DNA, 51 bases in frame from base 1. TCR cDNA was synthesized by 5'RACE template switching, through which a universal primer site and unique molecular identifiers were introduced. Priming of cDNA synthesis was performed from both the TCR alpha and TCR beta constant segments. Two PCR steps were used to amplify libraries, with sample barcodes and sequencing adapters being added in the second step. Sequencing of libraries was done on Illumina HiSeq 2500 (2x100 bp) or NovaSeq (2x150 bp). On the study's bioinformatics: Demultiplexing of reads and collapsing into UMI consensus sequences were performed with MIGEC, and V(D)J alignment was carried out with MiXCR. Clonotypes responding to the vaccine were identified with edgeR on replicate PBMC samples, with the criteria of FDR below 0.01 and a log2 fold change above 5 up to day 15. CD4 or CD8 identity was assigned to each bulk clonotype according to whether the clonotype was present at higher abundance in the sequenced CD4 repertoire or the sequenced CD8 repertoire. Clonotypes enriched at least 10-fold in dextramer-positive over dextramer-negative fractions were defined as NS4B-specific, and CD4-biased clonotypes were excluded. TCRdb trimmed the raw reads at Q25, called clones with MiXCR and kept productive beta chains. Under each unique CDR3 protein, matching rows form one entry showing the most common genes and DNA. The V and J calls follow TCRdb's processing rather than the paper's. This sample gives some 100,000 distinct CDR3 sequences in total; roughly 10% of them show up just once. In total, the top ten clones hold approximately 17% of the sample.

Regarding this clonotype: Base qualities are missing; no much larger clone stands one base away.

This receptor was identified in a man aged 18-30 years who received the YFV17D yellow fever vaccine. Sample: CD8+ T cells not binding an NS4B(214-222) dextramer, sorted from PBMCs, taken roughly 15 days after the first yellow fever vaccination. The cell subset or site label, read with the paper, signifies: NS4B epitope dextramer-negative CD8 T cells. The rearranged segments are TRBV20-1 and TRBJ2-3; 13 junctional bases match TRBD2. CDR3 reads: CSARGPGLAGRTDTQYF. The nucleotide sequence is TGCAGTGCTAGAGGACCGGGACTAGCGGGGCGCACAGATACGCAGTATTTT.